This entry lists 24 T cell receptor beta chains sequenced from one sample in a study of Graves' ophthalmopathy and Graves' hyperthyroidism. CDR3 regions of TCR beta were amplified from RNA transcripts. First-round RT-PCR used HTBI primers; second-round multiplex PCR followed. TCRdb passed the multiplex PCR reads through MiXCR, listing each CDR3 protein once. This table has hundreds of thousands of distinct CDR3 sequences, under 50% appearing once. Material for sequencing was peripheral blood. The source of these receptors is an adult man with Graves' ophthalmopathy.

On this clonotype itself: This may be a read error: a much more frequent sequence differs by one nucleotide. The chain couples TRBV19 to TRBJ2-2; D possibly matches TRBD1 or TRBD2 (5 bases each). The CDR3 spans 13 residues. The germline V gene encodes CDR1 LNHDA and CDR2 SQIVND (reference sequence). The CDR3 sequence is CASRIGAAGEPFF. As DNA, the CDR3 is TGTGCCAGTAGGATAGGGGCGGCCGGGGAGCCGTTTTTT.

In its sample, this clonotype was seen a few times. The chain links TRBV7-9 to TRBJ2-6, with D possibly matching TRBD1 (6 bases). Germline CDR1 reads SEHNR; CDR2 reads FQNEAQ (reference sequence). CDR3 length equals 16 residues. Between the trimmed V and J ends, which lost 2 bases and 13 bases, there was a span of 21 bases. The CDR3 spells CASSLSPSDSGYVLTF. CDR3 nucleotides: TGTGCCAGCAGCTTAAGTCCCTCGGACAGTGGTTATGTCCTGACTTTC. Using reference TRBV7-9 and TRBJ2-6 for the parts outside the CDR3, the full variable domain is DTGVSQNPRHKITKRGQNVTFRCDPISEHNRLYWYRQTLGQGPEFLTYFQNEAQLEKSRLLSDRFSAERPKGSFSTLEIQRTEQGDSAMYLCASSLSPSDSGYVLTFGAGSRLTVL.

This clonotype turned up a few times. This rearrangement joins TRBV7-2 to TRBJ2-5; 11 bases line up with TRBD2. In germline, CDR1 is SGHTA, CDR2 FQGNSA. V gave up 5 bases and J gave up 1 base; unmatched junction bases: 6. The CDR3 loop spans 16 amino acids. The CDR3 loop reads CASSPLAGVPQETQYF. The CDR3, as DNA: TGTGCCAGCAGCCCACTAGCGGGGGTACCCCAAGAGACCCAGTACTTC.

Concerning this clonotype: Its ends do not fully match the called genes, so a read error is possible. This chain uses TRBV2 with TRBJ1-2; unclear D gene. This CDR3 is 12 amino acids long. Germline loops: CDR1 SNHLY, CDR2 FYNNEI. CDR3 amino acids: CAISRDVYGYTF. As DNA, the CDR3 is TGTGCCATCAGTAGGGATGTCTATGGCTACACCTTC.

This clonotype was recorded at least ten times. The chain is built from TRBV20-1 and TRBJ1-5; D remains unclear. The CDR3 sequence is 14 residues long. Trimming shortened V by 4 bases and J by 1 base, and 11 bases separated the two germline ends. The germline V gene has CDR1 DFQATT and CDR2 SNEGSKA (reference sequence). DNA for the CDR3: TGCAGTGCTATTAGACGGGGAAGCAATCAGCCCCAGCATTTT. Amino acid sequence: CSAIRRGSNQPQHF.

The table lists this clonotype with many counts. The chain employs TRBV5-8 and TRBJ2-5; D is unclear. The V gene lost 2 bases and the J gene lost 5 bases, with 19 bases spanning the gap. CDR1 is SGHTS and CDR2 is YDEGEE in the germline V gene. The CDR3 has 16 amino acids. The DNA of the CDR3 is TGTGCCAGCAGCTTAATCTCGGACCGGGTCGGGGAGACCCAGTACTTC. Encoded protein: CASSLISDRVGETQYF.

At least ten counts were recorded for this clonotype. CDR3 residues: CASRKDRGHGYTF. The CDR3 DNA follows: TGTGCCAGCAGAAAGGACAGGGGCCATGGCTACACCTTC. The chain joins TRBV2 to TRBJ1-2; the match to TRBD1 covers 9 bases. CDR1 is SNHLY, CDR2 FYNNEI, per germline. The CDR3 is made up of 13 amino acids. V was pared by 6 bases and J by 6 bases, with 5 bases of the junction left unmatched.

The sample holds many counts of this clonotype. The chain combines TRBV7-9 with TRBJ1-2; tentative D call: TRBD1 (5 bases). The CDR3 sequence is 15 residues long. With 1 base removed from V and 6 bases from J, the gap between germline ends came to 15 bases. CDR1 and CDR2 from the germline V gene are SEHNR and FQNEAQ (reference sequence). The CDR3 spells CASSLGGAGVNGYTF. The CDR3 DNA follows: TGTGCCAGCAGCTTAGGAGGGGCCGGGGTTAATGGCTACACCTTC.

This clonotype was picked up a small number of times. The J gene is TRBJ2-2, the V gene TRBV9; perhaps TRBD2 as D (5 bases). CDR3 length: 14 residues. Germline values: CDR1 SGDLS, CDR2 YYNGEE. The V and J ends lost 4 bases and 3 bases respectively, with 10 bases between them. The CDR3 here is CASSQVGDTGELFF. For the CDR3, the DNA is TGTGCCAGCAGCCAAGTCGGGGACACCGGGGAGCTGTTTTTT.

The table lists this clonotype with a few counts. The chain carries TRBV3-1 and TRBJ1-5; D unclear. CDR3 length equals 12 residues. V was trimmed by 8 bases and J by 6 bases, leaving 11 bases between them. Germline V gene lookup returns CDR1 LGHDT and CDR2 YNNKEL (reference sequence). The CDR3 loop is CASGVRGQPQHF. CDR3 nucleotide sequence: TGTGCCAGCGGGGTACGGGGTCAGCCCCAGCATTTT.

This clonotype occurred many times. The chain recombines TRBV5-8 with TRBJ1-4, with D perhaps TRBD1 (6 bases). CDR3 size: 16 residues. Germline lookup yields CDR1 SGHTS and CDR2 YDEGEE. V dropped 0 bases and J dropped 8 bases, with 17 bases sitting between them. The CDR3 reads CASSLERRGTDEKLFF. CDR3 sequence (DNA): TGTGCCAGCAGCTTGGAGAGGAGGGGGACTGACGAAAAACTGTTTTTT.

The V call is TRBV7-2, the J call TRBJ2-6; 9 nucleotides line up with TRBD2. The trim removed 6 bases at V and 4 bases at J, leaving 7 bases unmatched. Germline-derived CDR1 and CDR2 are SGHTA and FQGNSA. CDR3 length: 16 residues. The CDR3 DNA reads as TGTGCCAGCAGGCTAGCGGGGATTACCGGGGCCAACGTCCTGACTTTC. It is translated as CASRLAGITGANVLTF.

In its sample, this clonotype was seen a few times. At one end, the junction sequence differs from germline, possibly due to a read error. The rearrangement uses TRBV10-1 and TRBJ1-2; a possible D gene is TRBD1 (6 bases). The CDR3 runs 14 residues. CDR1 is WNHNN, CDR2 SYGVQD, per germline (reference sequence). Here the CDR3 reads CASSFRGYNYGHTF. The CDR3 coding sequence is TGCGCCAGCAGTTTCAGGGGTTATAACTATGGCCACACCTTC.

The chain recombines TRBV7-8 with TRBJ2-7, with no clear D. V was clipped by 11 bases and J by 2 bases, with 16 bases between them. Looked up from germline, CDR1 is SGHVS and CDR2 is FQNEAQ. The CDR3 loop spans 13 amino acids. Here the CDR3 reads CAWNEDPTYEQYF. In nucleotides, the CDR3 is TGTGCCTGGAACGAGGACCCGACCTACGAGCAGTACTTC.

This clonotype was detected ten times or more. This chain links TRBV12-3 or TRBV12-4 with TRBJ1-1; 8 bases are a match to TRBD1. J was trimmed by 7 bases and V by 4 bases; bases with no gene match: 8. CDR3 size: 14 residues. This CDR3 reads CASSSPGQEHEAFF. In nucleotides, the CDR3 is TGTGCCAGCAGTTCTCCGGGACAGGAGCATGAAGCTTTCTTT.

A word on this clonotype: The junction and the germline gene differ at one end; a read error may be behind it. CDR3 DNA sequence: TGTGCCAGCAGCCAAGAAGGGGGTGGGGGGACCAGCACAGATACGCAGTATTTT. Translation: CASSQEGGGGTSTDTQYF. This chain uses TRBV4-1 with TRBJ2-3, with D perhaps TRBD1 or TRBD2 (6 bases each). This CDR3 is 18 amino acids long. Germline V gives CDR1 MGHRA, CDR2 YSYEKL.

The table lists this clonotype with many counts. CDR3 in amino acids: CASSWTENTEAFF. The CDR3 DNA reads TGTGCCAGCAGTTGGACCGAGAACACTGAAGCTTTCTTT. The chain carries TRBV7-3 and TRBJ1-1; D is ambiguous. With 6 bases removed from V and 1 base from J, the gap between germline ends came to 9 bases. Germline CDR1 reads SGHTA; CDR2 reads FQGTGA. This CDR3 spans 13 amino acids. Complete variable domain (other parts from reference TRBV7-3 and TRBJ1-1): GAGVSQTPSNKVTEKGKYVELRCDPISGHTALYWYRQSLGQGPEFLIYFQGTGAADDSGLPNDRFFAVRPEGSVSTLKIQRTERGDSAVYLCASSWTENTEAFFGQGTRLTVV.

The chain has TRBV9 and TRBJ1-1; tentative D call: TRBD1 (6 bases). V lost 4 bases and J 4 bases, leaving 17 bases between the germline ends. The CDR3 covers 15 residues. Germline lookup yields CDR1 SGDLS and CDR2 YYNGEE. This CDR3 is CASSQDRDRSTEAFF. The CDR3 DNA sequence: TGTGCCAGCAGCCAAGATAGAGACAGGAGCACTGAAGCTTTCTTT.

This chain connects TRBV11-1 to TRBJ1-5; a weak D match, TRBD1 (5 bases). V gave up 2 bases and J gave up 2 bases, with 19 bases separating them. Germline values: CDR1 SGHAT, CDR2 FQDESV (reference sequence). There are 18 residues in the CDR3. CDR3: CASSLSRGRDERNQPQHF. In DNA, the CDR3 is TGTGCCAGCAGCTTATCACGGGGAAGGGACGAGCGCAATCAGCCCCAGCATTTT.

In its sample, this clonotype was seen many times. V gene TRBV7-9 combines with J gene TRBJ2-7; D ambiguous. The length of the CDR3 is 11 residues. Germline V gives CDR1 SEHNR, CDR2 FQNEAQ (reference sequence). Trimming cost V 6 bases and J 5 bases, with 8 bases left between them. The CDR3 is CASSWMNEQYF. CDR3 sequence (DNA): TGTGCCAGCAGTTGGATGAACGAGCAGTACTTC.

This clonotype was seen at least ten times. The J gene is TRBJ2-7, the V gene TRBV10-3; 7 bases map to TRBD2. The CDR3 is 12 residues long. J lost 2 bases, V lost 10 bases, and 5 bases had no gene match. Germline assignment: CDR1 ENHRY and CDR2 SYGVKD. This CDR3 reads CATSSGPYEQYF. CDR3 DNA sequence: TGTGCCACCTCTAGCGGACCCTACGAGCAGTACTTC.

The chain employs TRBV15 and TRBJ1-2, with unresolved D. The V end lost 0 bases, the J end lost 2 bases, and 10 bases lay between the germline ends. The CDR3 runs to 15 residues. Germline CDR1 is LNHNV and CDR2 is YYDKDF (reference sequence). The CDR3 DNA is TGTGCCACCAGCAGAGATATTCAGGAAAACTATGGCTACACCTTC. It is translated as CATSRDIQENYGYTF.

This clonotype was detected only a few times. The chain uses TRBV12-3 or TRBV12-4 and TRBJ2-7, with D maybe TRBD2 (5 bases). V shed 3 bases and J shed 3 bases, with 9 bases lying between them. The CDR3 is 13 amino acids. CDR3 coding DNA: TGTGCCAGCAGTTTTGAGCGGAACTACGAGCAGTACTTC. It codes for CASSFERNYEQYF.

The genes are TRBV6-6 and TRBJ1-5; D call uncertain. CDR1 and CDR2 from the germline V gene are MNHNY and SVGAGI (reference sequence). The CDR3 runs 13 residues. The V and J ends lost 6 bases and 5 bases respectively, with 11 bases between them. CDR3: CASSPWSDQPQHF. In DNA form, the CDR3 reads TGTGCCAGCAGCCCGTGGTCGGATCAGCCCCAGCATTTT.